Each of the 29 T cell receptor beta chains below was sequenced from the same sample in a study of T cell responses to AZD1222 COVID-19 vaccine. The table came from immunoSEQ multiplex PCR; TCRdb's copy has only in-frame clones and leaves some out. Found here are over 65,000 clones, 89% of them singletons; the top ten hold about 5%. The sample was peripheral blood, taken 28 days after the second AZD1222 dose. These receptors were collected from an adult who received the AZD1222 COVID-19 vaccine.

V usage is TRBV7-2 and J usage is TRBJ2-1, with D unclear. The CDR3 runs 12 residues. The V end lost 5 bases, the J end lost 6 bases, and 8 bases lay between the germline ends. In germline, CDR1 is SGHTA, CDR2 FQGNSA. CDR3 sequence: CASSKNGNEQFF. For the CDR3, the DNA is TGTGCCAGCAGCAAAAATGGCAATGAGCAGTTCTTC. Together with reference TRBV7-2 and TRBJ2-1, the CDR3 gives the full variable domain: GAGVSQSPSNKVTEKGKDVELRCDPISGHTALYWYRQSLGQGLEFLIYFQGNSAPDKSGLPSDRFSAERTGGSVSTLTIQRTQQEDSAVYLCASSKNGNEQFFGPGTRLTVL.

This clone came up once. V usage is TRBV12-3 or TRBV12-4 and J usage is TRBJ2-1; no clear D gene. The V end was cut by 3 bases, the J end by 5 bases, with 5 bases between. The length of the CDR3 is 12 residues. CDR3 region: CASSLVNNEQFF. CDR3 bases: TGTGCCAGCAGTTTGGTTAACAATGAGCAGTTCTTC.

The chain recombines TRBV5-1 with TRBJ2-1; 10 nucleotides align to TRBD2. V was pared by 4 bases and J by 2 bases, with 6 bases of the junction left unmatched. Germline CDR1 reads SGHRS; CDR2 reads YFSETQ. The CDR3 contains 16 residues. The chain's CDR3 is CASSPPTSGAYNEQFF. The CDR3 coding sequence is TGCGCCAGCAGCCCCCCCACTAGCGGGGCCTACAATGAGCAGTTCTTC.

The chain carries TRBV9 and TRBJ1-2, with TRBD1 as a possible D gene (6 bases). V shed 3 bases and J shed 0 bases, with 18 bases lying between them. The CDR3 sequence is 17 residues long. Germline CDR1 SGDLS, CDR2 YYNGEE. The CDR3 coding sequence is TGTGCCAGCAGCGCGGACGTGGCAGGGGCCTCTAACTATGGCTACACCTTC. This translates into CASSADVAGASNYGYTF.

The J gene is TRBJ2-7, the V gene TRBV12-2; the table's TRBD1 call for D was not verified on the DNA. TRBV12-2 corresponds to a pseudogene. The length of the CDR3 is 14 residues. The CDR3 DNA is TGTGCAAGTCGCTTCGCAGGCAGTTCCTACGAGCAGTACGTC. Translating it yields CASRFAGSSYEQYV.

This sequence joins TRBV6-2 or TRBV6-3 and TRBJ2-3, with TRBD2 identical over 7 bases. With 4 bases clipped from V and 5 bases from J, the junction kept 6 bases outside the gene matches. This CDR3 spans 14 amino acids. The V gene's germline CDR1 is MNHEY and CDR2 SVGEGT. The CDR3 here is CASSLASGVDTQYF. DNA for the CDR3: TGTGCCAGCAGTTTGGCTAGCGGAGTAGATACGCAGTATTTT.

The J gene is TRBJ2-7, the V gene TRBV7-9; D is perhaps TRBD2 (6 bases). This CDR3 has 15 amino acids. The germline CDR1 and CDR2 sequences are SEHNR and FQNEAQ (reference sequence). Trimming pared 1 base from V and 2 bases from J, leaving 12 bases between. CDR3 amino acids: CASSLEVGGPYEQYV. The CDR3 region has the DNA TGTGCCAGCAGCTTAGAAGTCGGGGGTCCCTACGAGCAGTACGTC.

J is TRBJ2-7 and V is TRBV21-1; the table's D call, TRBD1, was not checked against the DNA. TRBV21-1 constitutes a pseudogene. The length of the CDR3 is 16 residues. CDR3 sequence: CASSKVAGESSYEQYV. CDR3 in DNA: TGTGCCAGCAGCAAAGTCGCAGGGGAATCCTCCTACGAGCAGTACGTC.

There are a few counts of this clone. As DNA, the CDR3 is TGTGCCAGCAGCCCATCCCAAAGGGAAATCTCTCACGAAAAACTGTTTTTT. This translates into CASSPSQREISHEKLFF. V gene TRBV4-2 combines with J gene TRBJ1-4, with D hard to call. The CDR3 loop spans 17 amino acids. Germline V CDR1 and CDR2: LGHNA, YNFKEQ. Trimming removed 4 bases from V and 8 bases from J, with 23 bases in between.

The chain combines TRBV10-3 with TRBJ2-3; 10 nucleotides line up with TRBD1. The CDR3 extends over 18 amino acids. Germline V CDR1 and CDR2: ENHRY, SYGVKD. V was pared by 10 bases and J by 1 base, with 17 bases of the junction left unmatched. The CDR3: CASRPGQGKGYGTDTQYF. CDR3 bases: TGTGCCAGCAGACCGGGACAGGGGAAAGGGTACGGCACAGATACGCAGTATTTT.

This rearrangement joins TRBV3-1 (or the pseudogene TRBV3-2) to TRBJ1-1, with D possibly being TRBD1 (6 bases). CDR1 and CDR2 (germline): LGHDT, YNNKEL (reference sequence). The CDR3 is 16 residues long. Trimming left V 7 bases short and J 6 bases short, with 24 bases between. DNA for the CDR3: TGTGCCAGCATCCCTGAACGGGGGGCGCCTAGGTCTGAAGCTTTCTTT. Amino acid sequence: CASIPERGAPRSEAFF.

The chain employs TRBV3-1 (or the pseudogene TRBV3-2) and TRBJ1-3, with 7 bases lining up with TRBD1. Germline CDR1 is LGHDT and CDR2 is YNNKEL (reference sequence). The CDR3 spans 16 residues. Trimming removed 3 bases from V and 0 bases from J; junction bases left unmatched: 5. The CDR3: CASSQYRGYSGNTIYF. In DNA form, the CDR3 reads TGTGCCAGCAGCCAGTACAGGGGCTACTCTGGAAACACCATATATTTT.

V gene TRBV20-1 combines with J gene TRBJ2-7, with D possibly matching TRBD1 (5 bases). CDR1 is DFQATT and CDR2 is SNEGSKA in the germline V gene (reference sequence). V was pared by 3 bases and J by 0 bases, with 12 bases between. This CDR3 contains 14 residues. In DNA, the CDR3 is TGCAGTGCTAGTCATGGCCAGGGCTCCTACGAGCAGTACTTC. This translates into CSASHGQGSYEQYF.

This sequence joins TRBV6-5 and TRBJ2-7; the match to TRBD2 covers 8 bases. The J segment lost 2 bases and the V segment lost 5 bases, leaving 5 bases of the junction unmatched. The CDR3 consists of 14 residues. Germline values: CDR1 MNHEY, CDR2 SVGAGI. DNA of the CDR3: TGTGCCAGCAGTCGAGAGCGGGGGACCTACGAGCAGTACGTC. It is translated as CASSRERGTYEQYV.

The chain combines TRBV5-4 with TRBJ2-1, with TRBD1 as a possible D gene (6 bases). Trimming left V 3 bases short and J 5 bases short, with 15 bases between. The germline CDR1 and CDR2 sequences are SGHNT and YYREEE (reference sequence). This CDR3 is built from 15 residues. DNA for the CDR3: TGTGCCAGCAGCTCCCGGACAGACCGTAACAATGAGCAGTTCTTC. It codes for CASSSRTDRNNEQFF. The variable domain in full, with the rest retrieved from reference TRBV5-4 and TRBJ2-1, is ETGVTQSPTHLIKTRGQQVTLRCSSQSGHNTVSWYQQALGQGPQFIFQYYREEENGRGNFPPRFSGLQFPNYSSELNVNALELDDSALYLCASSSRTDRNNEQFFGPGTRLTVL.

This chain connects TRBV5-6 to TRBJ2-2; D is ambiguous. The germline V gene encodes CDR1 SGHDT and CDR2 YYEEEE. The CDR3 extends over 16 amino acids. Trimming left V 1 base short and J 2 bases short, with 12 bases between. The CDR3 sequence: CASSLFYKYNTGELFF. CDR3 sequence (DNA): TGTGCCAGCAGCTTGTTCTACAAGTATAACACCGGGGAGCTGTTTTTT.

The chain carries TRBV13 and TRBJ2-7, with no clear D. Germline V gene data show CDR1 as PRHDT and CDR2 as FYEKMQ (reference sequence). The ends were cut back, 5 bases at V and 1 base at J, with 9 bases in the middle. The CDR3 totals 13 residues. The DNA for the CDR3 is TGTGCCAGCAGCGCCCTCTCTTCCTACGAGCAGTACGTC. Residues: CASSALSSYEQYV.

This clone appeared once. This chain uses TRBV2 with TRBJ2-7; the match to TRBD1 covers 10 bases. The CDR3 totals 13 residues. J was trimmed by 3 bases and V by 11 bases; bases with no gene match: 7. Germline V lookup: CDR1 SNHLY, CDR2 FYNNEI. The DNA of the CDR3 is TGTGCCCAAGGGACAGGGGTAGGCTACGAGCAGTACTTC. As protein: CAQGTGVGYEQYF.

This clone has only a few counts. V usage is TRBV14 and J usage is TRBJ2-3, with D uncertain. V shed 0 bases and J shed 6 bases, with 10 bases lying between them. Per germline, CDR1 SGHDN and CDR2 FVKESK. The CDR3 contains 14 residues. This CDR3 reads CASSQEMGSDTQYF. For the CDR3, the DNA is TGTGCCAGCAGCCAAGAGATGGGGTCCGATACGCAGTATTTT.

This clone occurred once. The gene calls are TRBV7-9 and TRBJ2-1; 7 nucleotides align to TRBD1. J was trimmed by 6 bases and V by 7 bases; bases with no gene match: 9. CDR3 size: 14 residues. Per the germline V gene, CDR1 is SEHNR and CDR2 is FQNEAQ (reference sequence). In DNA, the CDR3 is TGTGCCAGCATATCGGTCGCAGGGGGCAATGAGCAGTTCTTC. This translates into CASISVAGGNEQFF.

The chain uses TRBV6-4 and TRBJ2-2; D not certain. V was trimmed by 0 bases and J by 5 bases, leaving 4 bases between them. The CDR3 spans 13 residues. Germline V gene lookup returns CDR1 MRHNA and CDR2 SNTAGT. The CDR3 is CASSDSGTGELFF. The DNA of the CDR3 is TGTGCCAGCAGTGACTCGGGAACCGGGGAGCTGTTTTTT.

Here the CDR3 reads CASSPGGLAGTGELFF. The CDR3 DNA reads TGTGCCAGCAGCCCTGGCGGGCTAGCGGGAACCGGGGAGCTGTTTTTT. This sequence joins TRBV11-3 and TRBJ2-2; 9 nucleotides line up with TRBD2. Trimming took 5 bases from V and 5 from J; bases not matched to a gene: 9. CDR3 size: 16 residues. The germline V gene has CDR1 SGHNT and CDR2 YENEEA.

CDR3 region: CASSLGRASGNTIYF. The CDR3 coding sequence is TGCGCCAGCAGCTTGGGCCGGGCCTCTGGAAACACCATATATTTT. J is TRBJ1-3 and V is TRBV5-1; the D is unclear. Trimming took 0 bases from V and 0 from J, leaving 7 bases between them. The germline V gene encodes CDR1 SGHRS and CDR2 YFSETQ. The CDR3 covers 15 residues.

The J gene is TRBJ2-2, the V gene TRBV6-2 or TRBV6-3; D is possibly TRBD2 (6 bases). V lost 3 bases to trimming and J lost 1 base, with 9 bases between them. This CDR3 has 15 residues. Germline V CDR1 and CDR2: MNHEY, SVGEGT. The CDR3 spells CASSYAGMNTGELFF. Written as DNA, the CDR3 is TGTGCCAGCAGTTATGCGGGGATGAACACCGGGGAGCTGTTTTTT.

The chain is built from TRBV7-6 and TRBJ1-6; D not certain. V lost 1 base and J 7 bases, leaving 5 bases between the germline ends. The CDR3 sequence is 13 residues long. From germline, CDR1 is SGHVS and CDR2 FNYEAQ. The CDR3 region is CASSLEGNSPLHF. The CDR3 DNA reads TGTGCCAGCAGCTTAGAAGGGAATTCACCCCTCCACTTT.

This chain connects TRBV29-1 to TRBJ2-7; D perhaps matches TRBD1 (6 bases). Trimming took off 3 bases at V and 1 base at J, with 10 bases between the two ends. CDR1 SQVTM and CDR2 ANQGSEA come from the germline V gene. The CDR3 loop spans 13 amino acids. The CDR3 nucleotides are TGCAGCGTTGAGAGGGGGAGTTCCTACGAGCAGTACTTC. Protein sequence: CSVERGSSYEQYF.

V usage is TRBV19 and J usage is TRBJ2-7, with 9 bases aligning to TRBD1. The trim removed 6 bases at V and 2 bases at J, leaving 5 bases unmatched. Germline values: CDR1 LNHDA, CDR2 SQIVND (reference sequence). The CDR3 runs 14 residues. The CDR3 bases are TGTGCCAGTAGCCCCGGACAGGGGCCCTACGAGCAGTACTTC. Protein product: CASSPGQGPYEQYF.

This chain connects TRBV24-1 to TRBJ1-1; a weak D match, TRBD1 (5 bases). The CDR3 covers 13 residues. V was pared by 7 bases and J by 0 bases, with 8 bases between. Germline V lookup: CDR1 KGHDR, CDR2 SFDVKD. In DNA, the CDR3 is TGTGCCACCAGCAGGGTACTGAACACTGAAGCTTTCTTT. It is translated as CATSRVLNTEAFF.

The chain recombines TRBV9 with TRBJ2-3, with TRBD2 matching 9 bases. In germline, CDR1 is SGDLS, CDR2 YYNGEE. J was trimmed by 2 bases and V by 1 base; bases with no gene match: 8. CDR3 size: 17 residues. The CDR3 spells CASSVSGGQAITDTQYF. CDR3 nucleotides: TGTGCCAGCAGCGTAAGCGGGGGGCAAGCGATCACAGATACGCAGTATTTT. The full variable domain, its missing parts supplied by reference TRBV9 and TRBJ2-3, is DSGVTQTPKHLITATGQRVTLRCSPRSGDLSVYWYQQSLDQGLQFLIQYYNGEERAKGNILERFSAQQFPDLHSELNLSSLELGDSALYFCASSVSGGQAITDTQYFGPGTRLTVL.